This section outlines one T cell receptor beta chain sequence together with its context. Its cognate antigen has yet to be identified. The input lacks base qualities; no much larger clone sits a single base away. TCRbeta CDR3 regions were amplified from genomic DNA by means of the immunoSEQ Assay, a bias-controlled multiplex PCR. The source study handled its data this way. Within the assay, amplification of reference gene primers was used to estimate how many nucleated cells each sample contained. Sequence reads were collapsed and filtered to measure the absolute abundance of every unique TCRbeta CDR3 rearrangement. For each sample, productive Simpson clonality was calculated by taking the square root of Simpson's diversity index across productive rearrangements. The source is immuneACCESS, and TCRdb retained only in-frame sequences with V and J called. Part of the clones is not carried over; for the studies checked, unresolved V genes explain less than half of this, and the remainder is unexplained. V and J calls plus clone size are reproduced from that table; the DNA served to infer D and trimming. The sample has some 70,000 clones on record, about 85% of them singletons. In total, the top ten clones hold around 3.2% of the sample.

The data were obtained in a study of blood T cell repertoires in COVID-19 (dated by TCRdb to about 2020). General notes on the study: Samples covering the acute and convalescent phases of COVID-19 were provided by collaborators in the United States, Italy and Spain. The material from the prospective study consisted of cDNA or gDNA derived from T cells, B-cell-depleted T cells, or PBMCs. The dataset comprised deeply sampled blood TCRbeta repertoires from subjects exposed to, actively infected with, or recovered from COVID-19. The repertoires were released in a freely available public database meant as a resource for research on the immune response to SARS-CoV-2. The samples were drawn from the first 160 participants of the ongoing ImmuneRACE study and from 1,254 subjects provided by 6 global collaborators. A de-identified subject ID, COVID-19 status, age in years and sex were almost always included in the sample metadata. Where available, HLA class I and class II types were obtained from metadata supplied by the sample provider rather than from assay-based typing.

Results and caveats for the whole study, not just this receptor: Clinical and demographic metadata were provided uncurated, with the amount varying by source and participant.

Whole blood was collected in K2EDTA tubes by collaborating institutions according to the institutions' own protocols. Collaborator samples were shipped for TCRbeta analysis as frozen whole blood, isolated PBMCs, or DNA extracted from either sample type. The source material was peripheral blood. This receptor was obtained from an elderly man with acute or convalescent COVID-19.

The CDR3 region has the sequence CSARVSETQYF. The nucleotide sequence reads as follows: TGCAGTGCTAGAGTGTCGGAGACCCAGTACTTC. This chain is built from TRBV20-1 and TRBJ2-5, with the D segment identity uncertain. CDR1 DFQATT and CDR2 SNEGSKA are derived from the germline V gene (reference sequence). Deletion took 1 base off V and 5 bases off J, with a span of 5 bases between the germline ends. The CDR3 has 11 amino acids, counting the end cysteine and phenylalanine. The DNA shown is the 33-base CDR3, in frame from base 1.